The source of this T cell receptor (beta chain) is a study of T cells in Graves' hyperthyroidism and ophthalmopathy. Germline V gene lookup returns CDR1 MNHNS and CDR2 SASEGT. This CDR3 comprises 13 residues. Between the trimmed V and J ends, which lost 2 bases and 6 bases, there was a span of 11 bases. This clonotype was observed a handful of times. Authors of the study amplified TCR beta CDR3 regions from RNA transcripts. RT-PCR in the first round (using the HTBI primer set) targeted the TCR CDR3. TCRdb called the multiplex PCR reads again in MiXCR, with one record for every CDR3 protein. The sample carries 350,000 to 450,000 distinct CDR3 sequences, about 17% recorded once.

Sequences were obtained from blood. The V and J genes are TRBV6-1 and TRBJ2-7; the D is unclear. The source is a woman aged 30 to 39 with Graves' hyperthyroidism that later progressed to Graves' ophthalmopathy. For the CDR3, the DNA is TGTGCCAGCAGTGAAATTGTAGGACCCGAGCAGTACTTC. Residues: CASSEIVGPEQYF.